This TCR beta chain originates from a study of T cell repertoires in cytomegalovirus infection. In the study overall: Matching HLA type and CMV infection were both indicated by public TCR beta signatures.

One entry per CDR3 protein results from TCRdb running MiXCR on the reads. The sample comprises under 450,000 distinct CDR3 sequences, about 35% of which are singletons, and approximately 15% rests with the top ten. With regard to this clonotype: What it recognizes is unknown.

CDR3 length equals 13 residues. CDR1 is MDHEN, CDR2 SYDVKM, per germline. V was trimmed by 0 bases and J by 7 bases, leaving 7 bases between them. Notes on the study in general: HLA-C-restricted, CMV-specific TCR beta clonotypes were dominant ex vivo.

The rearrangement uses TRBV28 and TRBJ1-5, with D unclear. This sequence was found in a human donor in good health (CMV status not recorded). Some clones in this sample may be carry-over from other donors' samples. The material was cultured PBMCs, obtained from culture after CMV antigen stimulation. CDR3 DNA sequence: TGTGCCAGCAGTTTATGGCTAGAACAGCCCCAGCATTTT. Protein: CASSLWLEQPQHF.